Presented here are 7 T cell receptor beta chains from one specimen sequenced in a study of T-cell reconstitution after alpha-beta-depleted transplantation in children. The TCRbeta library was prepared with unique molecular identifiers. MiXCR, run by TCRdb on the PCR reads, gives a single entry per CDR3 protein. The sample holds roughly 400,000 distinct CDR3 sequences, roughly 20% seen once. The sequencing used PBMCs from the stem cell graft donor, collected from the stem cell graft. These receptors were taken from a human donor who donated a stem cell graft to a child with acute myeloid leukemia.

The chain uses TRBV7-2 and TRBJ2-7; no clear D. Germline V gene data show CDR1 as SGHTA and CDR2 as FQGNSA. The CDR3 is made up of 13 amino acids. V was cut by 7 bases and J by 0 bases, with 10 bases left in between. This CDR3 reads CASMSASSYEQYF. The CDR3 coding sequence is TGTGCCAGCATGTCAGCGAGCTCCTACGAGCAGTACTTC.

There are a few counts of this clonotype. The rearrangement joins TRBV24-1 to TRBJ2-1; tentatively, D is TRBD1 (5 bases). Deletions cut 9 bases from V and 6 bases from J, with 14 bases between. The V gene's germline CDR1 is KGHDR and CDR2 SFDVKD. The CDR3 is made up of 13 amino acids. The CDR3 protein is CATGIQGANEQFF. The CDR3 coding sequence is TGTGCCACCGGGATTCAGGGTGCCAATGAGCAGTTCTTC.

This clonotype came up a few times. V and J are TRBV7-9 and TRBJ2-1, with D possibly TRBD2 on 6 matching bases. Germline V gene sequence: CDR1 SEHNR, CDR2 FQNEAQ (reference sequence). The V end was cut by 10 bases, the J end by 8 bases, with 15 bases between. CDR3 length: 12 residues. The CDR3 nucleotides are TGTGCCACCACCGGAGGGATGGATGAGCAGTTCTTC. It codes for CATTGGMDEQFF.

The rearrangement links TRBV27 to TRBJ2-3, with D unresolved. Germline values: CDR1 MNHEY, CDR2 SMNVEV (reference sequence). This CDR3 has 15 amino acids. V dropped 1 base and J dropped 0 bases, with 8 bases sitting between them. In nucleotides, the CDR3 is TGTGCCAGCAGTTTATATGGGCTTAGCACAGATACGCAGTATTTT. Translating it yields CASSLYGLSTDTQYF.

This clonotype was counted ten times or more. This chain links TRBV5-5 with TRBJ2-1; D is unresolved. V gave up 4 bases and J gave up 0 bases, with 14 bases separating them. Germline loops: CDR1 SGHKS, CDR2 YYEKEE (reference sequence). The CDR3 has 16 amino acids. This chain's CDR3 is CASSIKSRLSYNEQFF. Here the CDR3 DNA reads TGTGCCAGCAGCATTAAGAGCCGTCTCTCCTACAATGAGCAGTTCTTC.

This clonotype showed up just a few times. The rearrangement uses TRBV5-1 and TRBJ2-3; D not certain. V was shortened by 3 bases and J by 1 base, with 9 bases between the two germline ends. Germline V gene sequence: CDR1 SGHRS, CDR2 YFSETQ. The CDR3 loop spans 14 amino acids. In nucleotides, the CDR3 is TGCGCCAGCAGCTCCATTCCAGGCACAGATACGCAGTATTTT. As protein: CASSSIPGTDTQYF.

The rearrangement links TRBV20-1 to TRBJ2-7; 9 bases are shared with TRBD2. This CDR3 region has 14 residues. Germline-derived CDR1 and CDR2 are DFQATT and SNEGSKA (reference sequence). J lost 2 bases, V lost 3 bases, and 5 bases had no gene match. CDR3 region: CSARGLAKTYEQYF. The CDR3 nucleotides read TGCAGTGCTAGGGGACTAGCCAAGACCTACGAGCAGTACTTC.